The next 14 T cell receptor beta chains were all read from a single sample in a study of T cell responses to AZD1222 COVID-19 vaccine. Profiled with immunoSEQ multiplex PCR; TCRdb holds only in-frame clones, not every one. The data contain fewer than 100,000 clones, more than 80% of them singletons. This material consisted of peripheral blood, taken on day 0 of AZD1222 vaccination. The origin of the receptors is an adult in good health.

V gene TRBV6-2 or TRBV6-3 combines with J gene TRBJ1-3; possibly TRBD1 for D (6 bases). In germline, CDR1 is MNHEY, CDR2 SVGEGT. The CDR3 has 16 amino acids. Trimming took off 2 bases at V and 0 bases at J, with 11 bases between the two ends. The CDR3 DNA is TGTGCCAGCAGTTACGCCGGGACAAGCTCTGGAAACACCATATATTTT. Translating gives CASSYAGTSSGNTIYF.

CDR3 DNA: TGTGCCAGCAGTTACTCCGGCGGGGCCTCCTACGAGCAGTACTTC. As protein: CASSYSGGASYEQYF. This sequence joins TRBV6-2 or TRBV6-3 and TRBJ2-7, with D maybe TRBD2 (6 bases). The CDR3 totals 15 residues. V dropped 0 bases and J dropped 0 bases, with 9 bases sitting between them. Germline V gene sequence: CDR1 MNHEY, CDR2 SVGEGT.

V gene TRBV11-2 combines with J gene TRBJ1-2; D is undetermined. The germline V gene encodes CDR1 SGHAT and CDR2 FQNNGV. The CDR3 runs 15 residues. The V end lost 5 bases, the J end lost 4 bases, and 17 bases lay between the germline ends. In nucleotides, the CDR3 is TGTGCCAGCAGCCACGAGGCGGCAGTCACCTATGGCTACACCTTC. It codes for CASSHEAAVTYGYTF.

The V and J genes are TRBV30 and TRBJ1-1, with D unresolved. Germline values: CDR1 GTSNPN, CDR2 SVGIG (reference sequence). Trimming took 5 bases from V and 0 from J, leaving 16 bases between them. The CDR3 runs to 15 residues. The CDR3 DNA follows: TGTGCCTGGGGGGAGCCGACTACCTTGAACACTGAAGCTTTCTTT. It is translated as CAWGEPTTLNTEAFF.

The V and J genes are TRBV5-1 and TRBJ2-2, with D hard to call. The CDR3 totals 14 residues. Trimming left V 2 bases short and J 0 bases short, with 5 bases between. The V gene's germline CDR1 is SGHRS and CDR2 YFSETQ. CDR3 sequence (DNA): TGCGCCAGCAGCTTCGGTCCGAACACCGGGGAGCTGTTTTTT. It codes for CASSFGPNTGELFF.

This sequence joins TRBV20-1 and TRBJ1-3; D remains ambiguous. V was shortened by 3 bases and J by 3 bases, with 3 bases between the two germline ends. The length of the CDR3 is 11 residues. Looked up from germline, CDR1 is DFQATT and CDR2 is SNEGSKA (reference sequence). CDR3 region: CSASIGNTIYF. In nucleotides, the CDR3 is TGCAGTGCTAGTATTGGAAACACCATATATTTT.

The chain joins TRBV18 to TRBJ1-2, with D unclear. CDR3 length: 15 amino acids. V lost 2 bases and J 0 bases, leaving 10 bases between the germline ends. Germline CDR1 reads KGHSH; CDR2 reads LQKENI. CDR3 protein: CASSPRQATNYGYTF. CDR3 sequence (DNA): TGTGCCAGCTCACCAAGACAAGCGACTAACTATGGCTACACCTTC.

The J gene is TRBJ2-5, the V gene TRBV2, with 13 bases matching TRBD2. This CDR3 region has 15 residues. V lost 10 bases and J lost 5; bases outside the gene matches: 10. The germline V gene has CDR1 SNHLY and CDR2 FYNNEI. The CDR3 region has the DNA TGTGCCACGACTAGCGGGGGGCTGCGGTCGGAGACCCAGTACTTC. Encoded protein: CATTSGGLRSETQYF.

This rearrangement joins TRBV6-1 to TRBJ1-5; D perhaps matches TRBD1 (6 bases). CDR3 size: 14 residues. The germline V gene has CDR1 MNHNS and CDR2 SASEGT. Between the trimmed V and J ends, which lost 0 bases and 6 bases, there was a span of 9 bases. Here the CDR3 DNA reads TGTGCCAGCAGTGAAGCGCGGGGGCGTCAGCCCCAGCATTTT. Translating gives CASSEARGRQPQHF.

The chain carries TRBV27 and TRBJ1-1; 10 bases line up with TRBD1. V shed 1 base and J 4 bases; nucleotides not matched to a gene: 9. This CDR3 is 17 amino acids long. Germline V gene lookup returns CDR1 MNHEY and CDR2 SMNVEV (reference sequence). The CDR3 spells CASSLLRTGGLSTEAFF. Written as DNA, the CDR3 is TGTGCCAGCAGTTTATTGAGGACAGGGGGATTGAGCACTGAAGCTTTCTTT.

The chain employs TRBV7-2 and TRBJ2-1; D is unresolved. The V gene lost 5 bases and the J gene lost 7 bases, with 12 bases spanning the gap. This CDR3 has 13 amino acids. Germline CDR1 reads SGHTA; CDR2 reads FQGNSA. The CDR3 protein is CASSLSFTNEQFF. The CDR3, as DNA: TGTGCCAGCAGCCTCTCGTTTACGAATGAGCAGTTCTTC.

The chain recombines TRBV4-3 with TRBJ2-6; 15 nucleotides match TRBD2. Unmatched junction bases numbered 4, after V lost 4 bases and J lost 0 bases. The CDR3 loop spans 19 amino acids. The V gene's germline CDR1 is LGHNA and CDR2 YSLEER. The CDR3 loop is CASSLRTSGRDSGANVLTF. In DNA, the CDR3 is TGCGCCAGCAGCCTAAGGACTAGCGGGAGGGACTCTGGGGCCAACGTCCTGACTTTC.

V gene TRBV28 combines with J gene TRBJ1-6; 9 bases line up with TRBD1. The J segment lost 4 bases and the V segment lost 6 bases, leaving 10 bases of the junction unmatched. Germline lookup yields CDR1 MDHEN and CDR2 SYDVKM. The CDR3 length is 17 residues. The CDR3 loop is CASSPTGTGFYNSPLHF. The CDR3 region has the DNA TGTGCCAGCAGCCCGACCGGGACAGGGTTTTATAATTCACCCCTCCACTTT. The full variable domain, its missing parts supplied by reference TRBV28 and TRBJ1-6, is DVKVTQSSRYLVKRTGEKVFLECVQDMDHENMFWYRQDPGLGLRLIYFSYDVKMKEKGDIPEGYSVSREKKERFSLILESASTNQTSMYLCASSPTGTGFYNSPLHFGNGTRLTVT.

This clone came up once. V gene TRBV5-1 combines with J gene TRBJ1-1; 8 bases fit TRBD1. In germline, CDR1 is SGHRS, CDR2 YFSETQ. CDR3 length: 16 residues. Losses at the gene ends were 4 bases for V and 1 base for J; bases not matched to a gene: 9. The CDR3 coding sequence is TGCGCCAGCAGCCCCTGGAGGGACAGGAGGAACACTGAAGCTTTCTTT. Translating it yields CASSPWRDRRNTEAFF.